This is a list of T cell receptor beta chains from one sample in a study of blood T cell repertoires in COVID-19. The assay was immunoSEQ multiplex PCR, and TCRdb's table has in-frame clones only and misses some. The sample records 75,000 or so clones, roughly four fifths being singletons. Sequenced material: peripheral blood. Receptors originate from a man aged 60 to 69 with acute or convalescent COVID-19. Both conserved end residues are part of each CDR3. The order of the fields is D gene, V gene, clone size, J gene, CDR3 DNA, CDR3 protein. A D gene is named only where the DNA matches it firmly. Not all rows give a size; the values are once, few, many and, for expanded clones, a class.

TRBD1	TRBV2	.	TRBJ1-2	TGTGCCAGCAGCGTTGGGACAGGATTTAACTATGGCTACACCTTC	CASSVGTGFNYGYTF
.	TRBV12-3/TRBV12-4	.	TRBJ1-3	TGTGCCAGCAGTTTACTGTCTGGAAACACCATATATTTT	CASSLLSGNTIYF
.	TRBV10-1	.	TRBJ2-7	TGCGCCAGCAGTGAGGGGCCGTCCGGGCAGTACTTC	CASSEGPSGQYF
.	TRBV2	.	TRBJ2-3	TGTGCCAGCAGAGAGGAAGGTACGCAGTATTTT	CASREEGTQYF
.	TRBV9	.	TRBJ1-5	TGTGCCAGCAGCGTAGAGGGAGGGCCCCAGCCCCAGCATTTT	CASSVEGGPQPQHF
.	TRBV5-1	.	TRBJ1-1	TGCGCCAGCAGCTTGCAGGGGAGTTACACTGAAGCTTTCTTT	CASSLQGSYTEAFF
TRBD2	TRBV3-1/TRBV3-2	.	TRBJ2-1	TGTGCCAGCAGCCGGACTAGCCCGGGTGTGGATGAGCAGTTCTTC	CASSRTSPGVDEQFF
TRBD2	TRBV5-8	.	TRBJ2-3	TGTGCCAGCATCCCCTGGGGGGGTAGCACAGATACGCAGTATTTT	CASIPWGGSTDTQYF
TRBD2	TRBV7-9	.	TRBJ2-1	TGTGCCAGCAGCTTAAGCCCCTCGGCTAGCGGTTTCTACAATGAGCAGTTCTTC	CASSLSPSASGFYNEQFF
.	TRBV10-3	.	TRBJ2-7	TGTGCCATCAGTGAGACTAGCCCCGCATCGGAAGAGCAGTACTTC	CAISETSPASEEQYF
TRBD2	TRBV7-2	.	TRBJ2-1	TGTGCCAGCAGCTTAGCGCCAAGCGGGGGGGCGGGTTACAATGAGCAGTTCTTC	CASSLAPSGGAGYNEQFF
TRBD1	TRBV3-1/TRBV3-2	once	TRBJ1-4	TGTGCCAGCAGCCAAGCCGACAGGGATAATGAAAAACTGTTTTTT	CASSQADRDNEKLFF
.	TRBV3-1/TRBV3-2	.	TRBJ2-7	TGTGCCAGCAGCCCCCGGTGGCACTACTACGAGCAGTACTTC	CASSPRWHYYEQYF
.	TRBV7-3	.	TRBJ2-2	TGTGCCAGCAGCCCCCGGCCCCGGGGAGAGCTGTTTTTT	CASSPRPRGELFF
.	TRBV21-1	.	TRBJ1-1	TGTGCCAGCAGCAAAGAGTCTCCGGGAGGGAACACTGAAGCTTTCTTT	CASSKESPGGNTEAFF
TRBD2	TRBV18	.	TRBJ2-2	TGTGCCAGCTCACCACCAGCAGCGGGGGGGCTGAGCACCGGGGAGCTGTTTTTT	CASSPPAAGGLSTGELFF
TRBD1	TRBV7-2	.	TRBJ2-4	TGTGCCAGCAGCACCGGACAGGGAAAGGTTCAGTACTTC	CASSTGQGKVQYF
TRBD2	TRBV7-6	.	TRBJ2-3	TGTGCCAGCAGCTTAGGGGCCGGGACTACCCTCACAGATACGCAGTATTTT	CASSLGAGTTLTDTQYF
.	TRBV7-9	few	TRBJ2-2	TGTGCCAGCCCGGAGGCGGGAAACACCGGGGAGCTGTTTTTT	CASPEAGNTGELFF
TRBD1	TRBV19	.	TRBJ1-5	TGTGCCAGTAGTGCACGGACAGGGGGGAACAATCAGCCCCAGCATTTT	CASSARTGGNNQPQHF
.	TRBV7-9	few	TRBJ2-3	TGTGCCAGCAGCTCGGGGACAAGAGATACGCAGTATTTT	CASSSGTRDTQYF
.	TRBV5-4	.	TRBJ2-5	TGTGCCAGCAGCCCAAGTGGAGGGGAGTGGGAGACCCAGTACTTC	CASSPSGGEWETQYF
.	TRBV5-1	few	TRBJ2-3	TGCGCCAGCAGCGGAGGACACGGGGAGGGCACAGATACGCAGTATTTT	CASSGGHGEGTDTQYF
.	TRBV28	few	TRBJ2-4	TGTGCCAGCAAATTGGGGCAGGGGCTCGGCATTCAGTACTTC	CASKLGQGLGIQYF
.	TRBV6-5	once	TRBJ2-1	TGTGCCGTTGCCAGGGAAGCGGAGCAGTTCTTC	CAVAREAEQFF
TRBD1	TRBV4-3	.	TRBJ1-5	TGCGCCAGCAGCCAAGATAACAGGGGGCTGGAGCCCCAGCATTTT	CASSQDNRGLEPQHF
.	TRBV21-1	.	TRBJ1-5	TGTGCCGGACCGGGACAGTGGGCTTGTAGCAATCAGCCCCAGCATTTT	CAGPGQWACSNQPQHF
.	TRBV2	.	TRBJ1-2	TGTGCCAGCAGCGGAGACAGTAACTATGGCTACACCTTC	CASSGDSNYGYTF
TRBD1	TRBV18	.	TRBJ1-2	TGTGCCAGCTCACAGGGACAGGAACCCTATGGCTACACCTTC	CASSQGQEPYGYTF
.	TRBV7-9	.	TRBJ1-1	TGTGCCAGCAGCCAAGACACGATGAACACTGAAGCTTTCTTT	CASSQDTMNTEAFF
.	TRBV6-2/TRBV6-3	.	TRBJ1-1	TGTGCCAGCAGCTTAGTCCACACTGAAGCTTTCTTT	CASSLVHTEAFF